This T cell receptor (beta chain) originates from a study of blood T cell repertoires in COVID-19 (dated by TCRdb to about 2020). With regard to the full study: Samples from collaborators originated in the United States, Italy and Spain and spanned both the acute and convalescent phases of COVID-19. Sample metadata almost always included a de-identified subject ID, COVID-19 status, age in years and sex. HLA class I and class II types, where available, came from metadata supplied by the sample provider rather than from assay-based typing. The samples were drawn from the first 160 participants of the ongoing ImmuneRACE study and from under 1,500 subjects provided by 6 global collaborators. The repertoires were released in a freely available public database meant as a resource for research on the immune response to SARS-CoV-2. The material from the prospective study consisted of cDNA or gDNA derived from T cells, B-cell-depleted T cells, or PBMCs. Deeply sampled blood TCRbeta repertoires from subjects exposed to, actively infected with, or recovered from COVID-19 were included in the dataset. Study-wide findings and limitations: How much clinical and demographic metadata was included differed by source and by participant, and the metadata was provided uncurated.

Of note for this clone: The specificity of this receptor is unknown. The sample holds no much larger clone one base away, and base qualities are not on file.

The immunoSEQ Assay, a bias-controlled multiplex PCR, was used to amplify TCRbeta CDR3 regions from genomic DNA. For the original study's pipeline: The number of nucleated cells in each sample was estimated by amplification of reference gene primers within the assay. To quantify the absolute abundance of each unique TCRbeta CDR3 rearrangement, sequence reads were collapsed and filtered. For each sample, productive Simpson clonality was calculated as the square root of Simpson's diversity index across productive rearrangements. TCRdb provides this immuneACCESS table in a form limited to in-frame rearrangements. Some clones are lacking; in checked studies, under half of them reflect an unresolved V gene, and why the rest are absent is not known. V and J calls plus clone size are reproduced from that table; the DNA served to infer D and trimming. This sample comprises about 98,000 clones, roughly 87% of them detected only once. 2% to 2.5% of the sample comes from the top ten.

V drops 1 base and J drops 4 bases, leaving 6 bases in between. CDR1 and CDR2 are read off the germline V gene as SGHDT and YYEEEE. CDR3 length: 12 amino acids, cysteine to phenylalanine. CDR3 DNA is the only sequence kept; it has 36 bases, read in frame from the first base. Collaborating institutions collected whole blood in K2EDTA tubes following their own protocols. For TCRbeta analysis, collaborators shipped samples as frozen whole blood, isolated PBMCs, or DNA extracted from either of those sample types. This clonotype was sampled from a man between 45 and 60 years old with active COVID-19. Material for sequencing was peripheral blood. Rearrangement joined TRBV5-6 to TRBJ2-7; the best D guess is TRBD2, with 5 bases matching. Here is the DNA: TGTGCCAGCAGCTTGCGGGGTTACGAGCAGTACTTC. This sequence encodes CASSLRGYEQYF. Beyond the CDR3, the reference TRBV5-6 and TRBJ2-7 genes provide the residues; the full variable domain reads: DAGVTQSPTHLIKTRGQQVTLRCSPKSGHDTVSWYQQALGQGPQFIFQYYEEEERQRGNFPDRFSGHQFPNYSSELNVNALLLGDSALYLCASSLRGYEQYFGPGTRLTVT.